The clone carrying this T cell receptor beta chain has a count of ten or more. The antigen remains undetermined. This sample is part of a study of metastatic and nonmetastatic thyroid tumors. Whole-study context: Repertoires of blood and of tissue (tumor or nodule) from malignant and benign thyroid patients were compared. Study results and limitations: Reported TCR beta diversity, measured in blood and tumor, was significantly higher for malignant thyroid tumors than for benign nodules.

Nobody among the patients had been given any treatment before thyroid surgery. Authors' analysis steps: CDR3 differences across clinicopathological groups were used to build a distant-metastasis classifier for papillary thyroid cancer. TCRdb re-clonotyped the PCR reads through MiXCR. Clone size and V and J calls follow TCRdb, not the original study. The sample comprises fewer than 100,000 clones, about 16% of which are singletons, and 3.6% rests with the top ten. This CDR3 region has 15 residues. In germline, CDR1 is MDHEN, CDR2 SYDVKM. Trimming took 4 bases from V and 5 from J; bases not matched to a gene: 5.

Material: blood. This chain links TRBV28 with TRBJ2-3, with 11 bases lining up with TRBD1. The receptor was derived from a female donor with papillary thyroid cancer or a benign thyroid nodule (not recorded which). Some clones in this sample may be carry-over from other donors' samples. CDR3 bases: TGTGCCAGCAGTTCGGGACAGGGGGGTCGAGATACGCAGTATTTT. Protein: CASSSGQGGRDTQYF.